This is a list of T cell receptor beta chains from one sample in a study of T cell changes during pregnancy in multiple sclerosis. Assay used: immunoSEQ multiplex PCR; TCRdb lists only in-frame clones, some missing. The table shows tens of thousands of clones, with about 94% occurring only once. The material was CD8+ T cells from peripheral blood mononuclear cells, obtained after pregnancy. These TCRs come from a female donor with multiple sclerosis, enrolled in a pregnancy study. Each CDR3 is given with its conserved first and last residue. The D gene is left open where the match is weak. Only some rows state a clone size, as once, few, many or a class for expanded clones.

- | TRBJ2-7 | TRBV27 | - | CGSGLLYEQYF | TGTGGTTCGGGACTCCTCTACGAGCAGTACTTC
once | TRBJ1-5 | TRBV23-1 | - | CASSQSSGKGNQPQHF | TGCGCCAGCAGTCAATCTTCCGGGAAGGGCAATCAGCCCCAGCATTTT
- | TRBJ2-7 | TRBV19 | TRBD2 | CASSTGTSGSFHEQYF | TGTGCCAGTAGTACAGGGACTAGCGGGAGCTTCCACGAGCAGTACTTC
- | TRBJ2-7 | TRBV28 | TRBD1 | CASCSQGIYEQYF | TGTGCCAGCTGCTCACAGGGGATCTACGAGCAGTACTTC
- | TRBJ2-7 | TRBV5-1 | TRBD2 | CASSLNWGLAGIDEQYF | TGCGCCAGCAGCTTGAATTGGGGACTAGCGGGAATAGACGAGCAGTACTTC
- | TRBJ2-3 | TRBV9 | TRBD2 | CASSEGRGNTDTQYF | TGTGCCAGCAGCGAGGGGCGGGGGAACACAGATACGCAGTATTTT
- | TRBJ2-5 | TRBV9 | - | CASSVFQGGGETQYF | TGTGCCAGCAGCGTCTTTCAGGGGGGCGGAGAGACCCAGTACTTC
- | TRBJ2-7 | TRBV28 | - | CASSPGTTGYGDEQYF | TGTGCCAGCAGTCCCGGAACTACAGGGTATGGGGACGAGCAGTACTTC
- | TRBJ2-1 | TRBV10-3 | - | CAISDENEQFF | TGTGCCATCAGTGACGAGAATGAGCAGTTCTTC
- | TRBJ2-3 | TRBV5-1 | TRBD2 | CASSSPPTSESTDTQYF | TGCGCCAGCAGCTCTCCACCAACTAGCGAAAGCACAGATACGCAGTATTTT
- | TRBJ2-2 | TRBV28 | - | CASNPQRLAETGELFF | TGTGCCAGCAATCCCCAACGGCTAGCCGAGACCGGGGAGCTGTTTTTT
- | TRBJ1-5 | TRBV5-4 | - | CASSLWGRVRDDSNQPQHF | TGTGCCAGCAGCTTGTGGGGCAGGGTTAGGGATGATAGCAATCAGCCCCAGCATTTT
- | TRBJ2-7 | TRBV19 | - | CATPVGGEQYF | TGTGCCACACCCGTAGGGGGCGAGCAGTACTTC
- | TRBJ2-7 | TRBV9 | - | CASSVGGHGSYEQYF | TGTGCCAGCAGCGTAGGCGGGCACGGATCCTACGAGCAGTACTTC
- | TRBJ2-2 | TRBV6-5 | TRBD2 | CASSLGLAGAPPVFF | TGTGCCAGCAGTTTAGGACTAGCGGGAGCGCCCCCCGTGTTTTTT
- | TRBJ2-7 | TRBV19 | - | CASSVQGGEQYF | TGTGCCAGTAGCGTGCAGGGGGGCGAGCAGTACTTC
- | TRBJ1-1 | TRBV28 | TRBD1 | CASSLWRGQMNTEAFF | TGTGCCAGCAGTTTATGGAGGGGACAGATGAACACTGAAGCTTTCTTT
- | TRBJ2-7 | TRBV19 | TRBD1 | CASSPPWGQRTYEQYF | TGTGCCAGTAGTCCCCCCTGGGGACAGCGAACCTACGAGCAGTACTTC
- | TRBJ2-7 | TRBV7-2 | TRBD1 | CASALTGTGVYEQYF | TGTGCCAGCGCTCTTACCGGGACAGGGGTTTACGAGCAGTACTTC
- | TRBJ2-7 | TRBV28 | TRBD1 | CASGITGDEQYF | TGTGCCAGCGGCATTACAGGGGACGAGCAGTACTTC
- | TRBJ2-2 | TRBV5-1 | TRBD1 | CASSLRQGASGELFF | TGCGCCAGCAGCTTGAGGCAGGGGGCTTCCGGGGAGCTGTTTTTT
- | TRBJ1-3 | TRBV15 | - | CATSRDFGGENTIYF | TGTGCCACCAGCAGAGATTTCGGGGGGGAGAACACCATATATTTT
- | TRBJ2-7 | TRBV27 | TRBD1 | CASSLSGQIYEQYF | TGTGCCAGCAGTTTATCGGGACAGATCTACGAGCAGTACTTC
- | TRBJ2-1 | TRBV19 | TRBD1 | CASSIDGTVYNEQFF | TGTGCCAGTAGTATAGATGGGACAGTCTACAATGAGCAGTTCTTC
few | TRBJ1-5 | TRBV28 | - | CASSLLRQGLNQPQHF | TGTGCCAGCAGCCTATTACGGCAGGGGCTTAATCAGCCCCAGCATTTT
- | TRBJ2-3 | TRBV5-4 | TRBD2 | CASSLDSGRSTDTQYF | TGTGCCAGCAGCTTGGATAGCGGGAGGAGTACAGATACGCAGTATTTT
once | TRBJ1-1 | TRBV7-9 | - | CASSLRGSGTEAFF | TGTGCCAGCAGCTTAAGGGGGTCCGGGACTGAAGCTTTCTTT
once | TRBJ2-1 | TRBV9 | TRBD2 | CASSDSGSSYNEQFF | TGTGCCAGCAGCGATAGCGGGAGCTCCTACAATGAGCAGTTCTTC
- | TRBJ1-1 | TRBV28 | TRBD1 | CASSLFNRGRGAFF | TGTGCCAGCAGTTTATTTAACAGGGGGCGTGGAGCTTTCTTT
- | TRBJ2-3 | TRBV9 | TRBD1 | CASSPWGQSTDTQYF | TGTGCCAGCAGCCCGTGGGGACAGAGCACAGATACGCAGTATTTT
- | TRBJ2-7 | TRBV19 | TRBD1 | CASSMGQGYEQYF | TGTGCCAGTAGTATGGGACAGGGCTACGAGCAGTACTTC
- | TRBJ1-1 | TRBV4-2 | - | CASSQWFGMNTEAFF | TGTGCCAGCAGCCAATGGTTCGGGATGAACACTGAAGCTTTCTTT
- | TRBJ2-5 | TRBV7-9 | TRBD1 | CASSSTGGETQYF | TGTGCCAGCAGCTCGACAGGGGGCGAGACCCAGTACTTC
- | TRBJ2-5 | TRBV30 | TRBD2 | CAWSVNSRLAGDTQYF | TGTGCCTGGAGTGTAAATTCGAGACTAGCGGGAGACACCCAGTACTTC
once | TRBJ2-7 | TRBV13 | TRBD2 | CASSWRERVGEQYF | TGTGCCAGCAGTTGGCGGGAGAGGGTAGGCGAGCAGTACTTC
- | TRBJ2-7 | TRBV4-1 | - | CASSSTAGEQYF | TGCGCCAGCAGCAGCACCGCGGGTGAGCAGTACTTC
once | TRBJ2-5 | TRBV4-1 | TRBD1 | CASSQEQGALRETQYF | TGCGCCAGCAGCCAAGAACAGGGGGCGCTAAGAGAGACCCAGTACTTC
- | TRBJ1-1 | TRBV9 | - | CASSVVSTEAFF | TGTGCCAGCAGCGTAGTTAGCACTGAAGCTTTCTTT
- | TRBJ2-3 | TRBV19 | TRBD2 | CASSVGLLAGVTDTQYF | TGTGCCAGTAGTGTGGGCCTGCTAGCGGGAGTAACAGATACGCAGTATTTT
- | TRBJ1-5 | TRBV4-2 | - | CASRNGGQPQHF | TGTGCCAGCAGAAACGGGGGGCAGCCCCAGCATTTT
- | TRBJ2-7 | TRBV30 | TRBD1 | CAWETTTGHEQYF | TGTGCCTGGGAGACAACGACAGGGCACGAGCAGTACTTC